This is a list of T cell receptor beta chains from one sample in a study of technical replicates of blood from several donors. Generated by immunoSEQ multiplex PCR, the TCRdb table keeps only in-frame clones and is missing some. The sample lists around 57,000 clones; 94% were seen once. The specimen sequenced was T cells isolated from PBMCs. These receptor sequences come from a human donor in good health. The conserved cysteine and the conserved F or W are not part of the CDR3 here.

V gene: TRBV9
CDR3 protein: ASSARDRVNSPLH

V gene: TRBV28
CDR3 protein: ASSNDMTAQH

V gene: TRBV10-3
CDR3 protein: AIRAGGAPPYEQY

V gene: TRBV6-5
CDR3 protein: ATGTSGDEQY

V gene: TRBV14
CDR3 protein: ASSQDLVIAGELF

V gene: TRBV9
CDR3 protein: ASSSPRGRRVGGTEAF

V gene: TRBV5-1
CDR3 protein: ASSFGQGANYGYT

V gene: TRBV28
CDR3 protein: ASSLEHRLF

V gene: TRBV9
CDR3 protein: ASSVEGQTDTQY

V gene: TRBV9
CDR3 protein: ASSVGQGSMWGGYT

V gene: TRBV9
CDR3 protein: ASRRPGTENTGELF

V gene: TRBV10-3
CDR3 protein: AISGLAEQESYEQY

V gene: TRBV7-8
CDR3 protein: ASSWEGTGANVLT